The TCR beta chain described here comes from a study of blood T cell repertoires in COVID-19. This clone is a singleton in its sample. The data were produced by immunoSEQ multiplex PCR, yet TCRdb's version contains in-frame clones alone and is incomplete. The top ten clones hold 3.6% of a sample with about 240,000 clones, 80% to 90% of them seen once. Trimming cost V 6 bases and J 0 bases, with 12 bases left between them. Germline CDR1 and CDR2: LNHDA and SQIVND (reference sequence). CDR3 length: 16 residues. Those designated as exposed participants met a COVID-19 case within 2 weeks before study entry.

The clonotype originates from a woman in her 40s who had been exposed to COVID-19. The chain uses TRBV19 and TRBJ1-6, with D perhaps TRBD1 (5 bases). Sequenced sample: PBMCs or T cells enriched from blood (not recorded which). For the CDR3, the DNA is TGTGCCAGTAGCCCAGACAGTCACTCCTATAATTCACCCCTCCACTTT. It translates to CASSPDSHSYNSPLHF. Full variable domain (remainder filled in from reference TRBV19 and TRBJ1-6): DGGITQSPKYLFRKEGQNVTLSCEQNLNHDAMYWYRQDPGQGLRLIYYSQIVNDFQKGDIAEGYSVSREKKESFPLTVTSAQKNPTAFYLCASSPDSHSYNSPLHFGNGTRLTVT.